A single sample gave rise to the 8 T cell receptor beta chains below, sequenced in a study of tumor-infiltrating lymphocytes in primary liver carcinoma. A constant-region primer served to make TCR beta cDNA from about 0.45 ug total RNA. Three nested multiplex PCR rounds of slightly modified ARM-PCR generated TCR beta libraries. TRBV1-TRBV30 forward primers paired with a C-beta reverse primer were used in the first two PCR rounds, which ran approximately 10 cycles each. TCRdb used MiXCR to reprocess the multiplex PCR reads, holding one entry per CDR3 protein. This table has about 320,000 distinct CDR3 sequences, 65% appearing once. The researchers obtained blood RNA from unsorted whole blood and also extracted germline DNA. Sequences were obtained from peripheral blood. These receptors originate from a man between 40 and 49 years old with primary liver carcinoma and hepatitis B virus infection.

V is TRBV5-1 and J is TRBJ1-1; 9 bases match TRBD1. V lost 2 bases, J lost 5 bases, and 7 bases stayed unmatched. Germline lookup yields CDR1 SGHRS and CDR2 YFSETQ. The CDR3 totals 15 residues. CDR3 bases: TGCGCCAGCAGCTTTTCGACAGGGGGTGATACTGAAGCTTTCTTT. It encodes CASSFSTGGDTEAFF.

About this clonotype: A much larger clone lies a single base off, so this may be a read error. The chain combines TRBV6-6 with TRBJ1-1; D uncertain. The ends were cut back, 5 bases at V and 4 bases at J, with 5 bases in the middle. Germline CDR1 reads MNHNY; CDR2 reads SVGAGI (reference sequence). The CDR3 contains 11 residues. CDR3: CASSHFTEAFF. The CDR3 DNA follows: TGTGCCAGCAGTCATTTCACTGAAGCTTTCTTT.

As for this clonotype: One end of the junction varies from germline; a read error may be responsible. This chain joins TRBV11-2 and TRBJ2-1; D call uncertain. The CDR3 sequence is 18 residues long. Germline V lookup: CDR1 SGHAT, CDR2 FQNNGV. The CDR3 nucleotides are TGTGCCGGCAGCTTAGTCCCTCCTCCTAGTAGTAGTTGGGATGAGCAATTCTTC. It translates to CAGSLVPPPSSSWDEQFF.

This clonotype was counted ten times or more. The rearrangement links TRBV4-1 to TRBJ2-7; no firm D call. V lost 1 base to trimming and J lost 6 bases, with 4 bases between them. The CDR3 spans 11 residues. The germline V gene encodes CDR1 MGHRA and CDR2 YSYEKL. CDR3 residues: CASSQGSEQYF. The DNA for the CDR3 is TGCGCCAGCAGCCAAGGGTCCGAGCAGTACTTC.

This clonotype was picked up one time. The genes are TRBV4-1 and TRBJ2-1; D gene ambiguous. The CDR3 spans 17 residues. CDR1 and CDR2 (germline): MGHRA, YSYEKL. V was clipped by 0 bases and J by 9 bases, with 21 bases between them. CDR3 nucleotide sequence: TGCGCCAGCAGCCAAGAGGGCGGATGGAAAGGGTCGGGTGAGCAGTTCTTC. Translating gives CASSQEGGWKGSGEQFF.

The chain is built from TRBV10-3 and TRBJ1-2; 8 bases line up with TRBD1. In germline, CDR1 is ENHRY, CDR2 SYGVKD. The CDR3 sequence is 16 residues long. V dropped 11 bases and J dropped 0; count of bases not matched to a gene: 14. In DNA, the CDR3 is TGTGCCGTTCCTTTAGGGACAGGAGATTCTAACTATGGCTACACCTTC. Its protein product is CAVPLGTGDSNYGYTF.

As for this clonotype: The junction differs from germline at one of its ends, possibly a read error. The CDR3 protein is CTSSLQGQGMDTQYF. The CDR3 DNA follows: TGCACCAGTAGCTTGCAGGGACAGGGGATGGATACGCAGTATTTT. The chain uses TRBV5-1 and TRBJ2-3, with TRBD1 matching over 10 bases. CDR3 length: 15 residues. The germline CDR1 and CDR2 sequences are SGHRS and YFSETQ.

The chain couples TRBV7-9 to TRBJ1-1, with a tentative D call TRBD1 (5 bases). CDR1 SEHNR and CDR2 FQNEAQ come from the germline V gene (reference sequence). V lost 4 bases and J lost 3, with 12 bases in between. CDR3 length: 14 amino acids. The CDR3 sequence is CASSSTDRYTEAFF. The CDR3 nucleotides read TGTGCCAGCAGCTCAACAGACAGATACACTGAAGCTTTCTTT. Full variable domain (missing parts from reference TRBV7-9 and TRBJ1-1): DTGVSQNPRHKITKRGQNVTFRCDPISEHNRLYWYRQTLGQGPEFLTYFQNEAQLEKSRLLSDRFSAERPKGSFSTLEIQRTEQGDSAMYLCASSSTDRYTEAFFGQGTRLTVV.